This T cell receptor (beta chain) originates from a study of T cell changes during pregnancy in multiple sclerosis. This CDR3 contains 14 residues. Germline CDR1 is SGHAT and CDR2 is FQNNGV. The V and J ends lost 3 bases and 6 bases respectively, with 11 bases between them. Only in-frame clones appear in the TCRdb table, and some are missing; sequencing was by immunoSEQ multiplex PCR. There are some 48,000 clones in the sample; 90% to 97% occur only once, and approximately 1% lies in the top ten. This material consisted of peripheral blood, taken in the second trimester of pregnancy. The rearrangement joins TRBV11-2 to TRBJ2-2; D is perhaps TRBD1 (6 bases). The sequence was obtained from a female donor with multiple sclerosis, enrolled in a pregnancy study. The CDR3 loop is CASSFRQAPGELFF. The CDR3 DNA reads as TGTGCCAGCAGCTTCAGACAGGCGCCCGGGGAGCTGTTTTTT.